The entry below describes one T cell receptor (beta chain). Antigen specificity is unknown. These data come from a study of vaccination and CD4 T cells after COVID-19. Study context: Median time from COVID diagnosis to post-COVID sampling was 101 days (35 to 161).

The treatment: roughly nine-day PBMC culture with coronavirus spike peptide pools or control peptides (ViraFEST assay). CDR3 length equals 15 residues. CDR1 is DFQATT and CDR2 is SNEGSKA in the germline V gene (reference sequence). J was trimmed by 5 bases and V by 0 bases; bases with no gene match: 9. The study sequenced cultured CD4+ T cell DNA using the Oncomine TCR Beta short-read assay. From the PCR reads, TCRdb called clonotypes with MiXCR, one entry per CDR3 protein. Of around 20,000 distinct CDR3 sequences detected, around 50% appear once; the ten largest clones hold 7% to 8.5%. The specimen was CD4+ T cells from blood, cultured in vitro, collected before SARS-CoV-2 vaccination. The chain employs TRBV20-1 and TRBJ2-5, with 7 bases aligning to TRBD1. The TCR sequence derives from a human donor who had recovered from COVID-19. The CDR3 spells CSARDHTGESETQYF. In nucleotides, the CDR3 is TGCAGTGCTAGAGACCACACAGGGGAGTCCGAGACCCAGTACTTC.